This is a list of T cell receptor beta chains from one sample in a study of blood T cells in healthy people across ages. One entry per CDR3 protein results from TCRdb running MiXCR on the 5' RACE reads. The sample has 750,000 or so distinct CDR3 sequences, just under 25% seen once. Another study also made use of these data, one on T cells of mothers and their children.

Specimen: blood. The receptors shown here come from a boy between 10 and 17 years old in good health. Each CDR3 is given with its conserved first and last residue. D genes are given only for firm matches. Size values are once, few and many counts, or a class for expanded clones, and some rows have none.

cdr3_aa	cdr3_nt	clone_size	v_call	j_call	d_call
CASSLTGGEPQYF	TGCGCCAGCAGCTTGACCGGGGGGGAGCCCCAGTACTTC	-	TRBV5-1	TRBJ2-5	TRBD2
CAGSYDRVNGYTF	TGTGCCGGCAGTTACGACAGGGTAAATGGCTACACCTTC	-	TRBV6-5	TRBJ1-2	TRBD1
CSAGEGNQPQHF	TGCAGCGCAGGGGAGGGCAATCAGCCCCAGCATTTT	-	TRBV29-1	TRBJ1-5	-
CATSDWTVTGELFF	TGTGCCACCAGTGATTGGACAGTCACCGGGGAGCTGTTTTTT	-	TRBV24-1	TRBJ2-2	-
CASSRLAGGSYNEQFF	TGTGCCAGCAGCCGCCTAGCGGGGGGCTCCTACAATGAGCAGTTCTTC	-	TRBV6-2/TRBV6-3	TRBJ2-1	TRBD2
CASSSFLTDSDYGYTF	TGTGCCAGCAGCTCCTTTCTTACAGACAGCGATTATGGCTACACCTTC	-	TRBV11-2	TRBJ1-2	-
CASTWTSSSLGELFF	TGTGCCAGCACCTGGACTAGCAGCTCCCTCGGGGAGCTGTTTTTT	few	TRBV2	TRBJ2-2	TRBD2
CASSHPTSGGSSYNEQFF	TGCGCCAGCAGCCATCCGACTAGCGGGGGCAGCTCCTACAATGAGCAGTTCTTC	-	TRBV4-1	TRBJ2-1	TRBD2
CASSLAPKELNTEAFF	TGTGCCAGCAGCTTAGCTCCAAAAGAACTGAACACTGAAGCTTTCTTT	-	TRBV7-3	TRBJ1-1	-
CASSLDSLGSYNEQFF	TGTGCCAGCAGCTTGGACTCCCTAGGCTCCTACAATGAGCAGTTCTTC	few	TRBV7-2	TRBJ2-1	-
CSVEGLAAYNEQFF	TGCAGCGTTGAAGGGCTAGCGGCGTACAATGAGCAGTTCTTC	-	TRBV29-1	TRBJ2-1	TRBD2
CASSKDSGDTYEQYF	TGTGCCAGCAGTAAAGATAGCGGAGACACCTACGAGCAGTACTTC	-	TRBV2	TRBJ2-7	-
CASFGTTDTQYF	TGTGCCAGCTTTGGGACCACAGATACGCAGTATTTT	few	TRBV19	TRBJ2-3	-
CAGRTGGGGNQPQHF	TGTGCCGGCCGGACAGGCGGGGGGGGCAATCAGCCCCAGCATTTT	-	TRBV2	TRBJ1-5	TRBD1
CASSPPVPFEQFF	TGTGCCAGCAGTCCGCCCGTTCCCTTCGAGCAGTTCTTC	-	TRBV27	TRBJ2-1	-
CASSDTGGVGMTQYF	TGTGCCAGCAGTGACACAGGGGGCGTGGGAATGACCCAGTACTTC	once	TRBV12-3/TRBV12-4	TRBJ2-5	TRBD1
CASSWASQETQYF	TGTGCCAGCTCCTGGGCTTCACAAGAGACCCAGTACTTC	many	TRBV7-9	TRBJ2-5	-
CASSSAHEQFF	TGTGCCAGCAGCTCCGCCCATGAGCAGTTCTTC	few	TRBV7-9	TRBJ2-1	-
CSVELTALNTEAFF	TGCAGCGTTGAACTCACAGCTTTGAACACTGAAGCTTTCTTT	-	TRBV29-1	TRBJ1-1	-
CASSLLRGKQFF	TGTGCCAGCAGCTTATTGCGGGGAAAGCAGTTCTTC	-	TRBV7-2	TRBJ2-1	-
CAIHRGGGNEQYF	TGTGCCATCCACCGGGGAGGAGGTAACGAGCAGTACTTC	-	TRBV6-2/TRBV6-3	TRBJ2-7	-
CASKESLYSNQPQHF	TGCGCCAGCAAAGAGTCCCTTTATAGCAATCAGCCCCAGCATTTT	-	TRBV4-3	TRBJ1-5	-
CASSSLYRGRDSGNTIYF	TGTGCCAGCAGCTCGTTGTACAGGGGACGAGACTCTGGAAACACCATATATTTT	-	TRBV7-6	TRBJ1-3	TRBD1
CASSKASGKETQYF	TGTGCCAGTAGTAAGGCCTCAGGGAAAGAGACCCAGTACTTC	-	TRBV19	TRBJ2-5	-
CASSLLAGGPLHEQYF	TGTGCCAGCAGCTTATTAGCGGGAGGGCCCCTTCACGAGCAGTACTTC	-	TRBV7-8	TRBJ2-7	TRBD2
CASSYYGQVAYEQYF	TGTGCCAGCAGTTACTATGGGCAGGTCGCCTACGAGCAGTACTTC	-	TRBV6-2/TRBV6-3	TRBJ2-7	-
CASSRGLAEQETQYF	TGTGCCAGCAGCCGGGGACTAGCGGAGCAAGAGACCCAGTACTTC	-	TRBV5-1	TRBJ2-5	TRBD2
CASSSPSTLSSYNSPLHF	TGTGCCAGCAGCTCCCCCTCGACCCTCAGCTCCTATAATTCACCCCTCCACTTT	few	TRBV7-9	TRBJ1-6	-
CASSYPPGTVNF	TGTGCCAGCAGTTACCCACCCGGGACAGTCAACTTC	few	TRBV6-2/TRBV6-3	TRBJ2-7	TRBD1
CASSLPGHQKLFF	TGTGCCAGCAGCTTACCGGGACACCAAAAACTGTTTTTT	few	TRBV7-8	TRBJ1-4	-
CAISPPGSAKETQYF	TGTGCTATTAGCCCCCCGGGTAGCGCCAAAGAGACCCAGTACTTC	-	TRBV7-9	TRBJ2-5	-
CASRDRKETQYF	TGTGCCAGCAGGGACAGAAAAGAGACCCAGTACTTC	-	TRBV6-1	TRBJ2-5	-
CASRGQPYEQYF	TGTGCCAGCAGGGGACAACCCTACGAGCAGTACTTC	few	TRBV2	TRBJ2-7	-
CASSFSAGTGEAQYF	TGTGCCAGCAGCTTTAGTGCCGGGACAGGGGAGGCCCAGTACTTC	-	TRBV7-2	TRBJ2-5	TRBD1
CASSQDYEGVFGYTF	TGCGCCAGCAGCCAAGATTACGAGGGCGTGTTTGGCTACACCTTC	many	TRBV4-3	TRBJ1-2	-
CASSYLGRTETQYF	TGTGCCAGCAGTTATTTAGGGAGGACGGAGACCCAGTACTTC	-	TRBV6-2/TRBV6-3	TRBJ2-5	-
CASRDLPTGPRNEQFF	TGTGCCAGCAGAGACTTGCCCACCGGGCCGAGGAATGAGCAGTTCTTC	-	TRBV12-3/TRBV12-4	TRBJ2-1	-
CASSPLGGTEYWEKLFF	TGTGCCAGCAGTCCGCTTGGTGGGACAGAGTATTGGGAAAAACTGTTTTTT	few	TRBV12-3/TRBV12-4	TRBJ1-4	TRBD1
CASSGRQLYEQYF	TGTGCCAGCAGTGGACGACAGCTCTACGAGCAGTACTTC	-	TRBV6-1	TRBJ2-7	-
CASSLVRGGAYNEQFF	TGTGCCAGCAGCTTAGTGCGGGGGGGGGCCTACAATGAGCAGTTCTTC	-	TRBV7-2	TRBJ2-1	TRBD2
CASSSEGRQETQYF	TGCGCCAGCAGCTCCGAGGGGCGCCAAGAGACCCAGTACTTC	-	TRBV5-1	TRBJ2-5	-
CASRDNTGDKTEAFF	TGTGCCAGCAGAGATAACACAGGGGATAAAACTGAAGCTTTCTTT	-	TRBV25-1	TRBJ1-1	TRBD1
CSVVGGRENTGELLF	TGCAGCGTTGTAGGCGGACGCGAGAACACCGGGGAGCTGCTTTTT	-	TRBV29-1	TRBJ2-2	-
CASSQSQGAGDTQYF	TGCGCCAGCAGCCAATCGCAGGGGGCAGGGGATACGCAGTATTTT	-	TRBV4-1	TRBJ2-3	TRBD1
CASSVGLAGGSTDTQYF	TGTGCCAGCAGCGTAGGCCTGGCGGGTGGAAGCACAGATACGCAGTATTTT	-	TRBV9	TRBJ2-3	-
CASSRENEASGVNEQFF	TGCGCCAGCAGCCGAGAAAATGAGGCTAGCGGGGTCAATGAGCAGTTCTTC	few	TRBV4-1	TRBJ2-1	TRBD2
CSAGTSGANYEQYF	TGCAGTGCAGGGACTAGCGGGGCGAACTACGAGCAGTACTTC	-	TRBV20-1	TRBJ2-7	TRBD2
CSARDLGSPYEQYF	TGCAGTGCTAGAGATCTTGGCTCGCCCTACGAGCAGTACTTC	-	TRBV20-1	TRBJ2-7	-
CASSFTGTNTEAFF	TGTGCCAGCAGTTTTACAGGGACGAACACTGAAGCTTTCTTT	-	TRBV6-5	TRBJ1-1	-
CASRVAGNEQFF	TGTGCCAGCAGGGTAGCGGGCAATGAGCAGTTCTTC	-	TRBV28	TRBJ2-1	TRBD2
CASREFDSRQETQYF	TGTGCCAGCAGGGAGTTCGACAGTAGACAAGAGACCCAGTACTTC	-	TRBV2	TRBJ2-5	-
CASSLASQGTDTQYF	TGTGCCAGCAGCTTAGCGTCCCAGGGAACAGATACGCAGTATTTT	few	TRBV7-9	TRBJ2-3	-
CASSARTGGNEQYF	TGTGCCAGCAGCGCCCGGACAGGGGGCAACGAGCAGTACTTC	few	TRBV7-2	TRBJ2-7	TRBD1
CASSQDVGRRGSYNEQFF	TGTGCCAGCAGCCAAGACGTTGGGCGCCGGGGCTCCTACAATGAGCAGTTCTTC	once	TRBV14	TRBJ2-1	-